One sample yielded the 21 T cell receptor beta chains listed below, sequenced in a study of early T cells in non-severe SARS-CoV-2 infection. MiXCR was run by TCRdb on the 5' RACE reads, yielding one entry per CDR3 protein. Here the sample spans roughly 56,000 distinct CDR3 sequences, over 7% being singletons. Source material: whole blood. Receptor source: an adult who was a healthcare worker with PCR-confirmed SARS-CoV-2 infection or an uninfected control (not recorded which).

The CDR3 protein is CASSFRTGGAGLGLAVQETQYF. As DNA, the CDR3 is TGCGCCAGCAGCTTCCGAACAGGGGGCGCAGGGTTAGGACTAGCAGTACAAGAGACCCAGTACTTC. The chain is built from TRBV4-1 and TRBJ2-5, with D perhaps matching TRBD1 (9 bases). Deletions cut 5 bases from V and 2 bases from J, with 36 bases between. Germline V CDR1 and CDR2: MGHRA, YSYEKL. CDR3 size: 22 residues.

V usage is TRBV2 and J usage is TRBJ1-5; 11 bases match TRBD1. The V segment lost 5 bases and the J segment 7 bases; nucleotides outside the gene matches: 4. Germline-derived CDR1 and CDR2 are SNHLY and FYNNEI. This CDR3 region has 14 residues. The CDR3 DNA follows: TGTGCCAGCAGTACCGGGACAGGGGGACAGCCCCAGCATTTT. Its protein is CASSTGTGGQPQHF.

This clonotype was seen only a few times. CDR3 in DNA: TGTGCCAGCAGCCCAGACAGGGGGACCACTGAAGCTTTCTTT. Its protein product is CASSPDRGTTEAFF. The chain recombines TRBV11-3 with TRBJ1-1; 9 nucleotides agree with TRBD1. J lost 4 bases, V lost 5 bases, and 5 bases had no gene match. Per germline, CDR1 SGHNT and CDR2 YENEEA. This CDR3 is 14 amino acids long.

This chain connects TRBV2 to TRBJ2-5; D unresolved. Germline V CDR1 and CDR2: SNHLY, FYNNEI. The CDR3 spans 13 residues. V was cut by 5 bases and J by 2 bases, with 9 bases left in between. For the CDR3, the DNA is TGTGCCAGCAGTAGGCGGCAGCAAGAGACCCAGTACTTC. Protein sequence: CASSRRQQETQYF.

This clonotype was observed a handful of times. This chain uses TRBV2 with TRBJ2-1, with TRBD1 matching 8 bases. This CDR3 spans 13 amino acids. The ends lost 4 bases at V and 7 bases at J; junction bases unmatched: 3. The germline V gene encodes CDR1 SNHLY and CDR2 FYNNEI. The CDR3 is CASSGRGQNEQFF. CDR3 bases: TGTGCCAGCAGTGGCAGGGGGCAGAATGAGCAGTTCTTC.

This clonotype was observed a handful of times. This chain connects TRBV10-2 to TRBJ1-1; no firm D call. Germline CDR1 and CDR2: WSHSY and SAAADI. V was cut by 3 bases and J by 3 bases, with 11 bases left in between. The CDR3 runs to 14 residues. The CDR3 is CASSDSRRDTEAFF. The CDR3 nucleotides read TGCGCCAGCAGTGACTCGAGACGGGACACTGAAGCTTTCTTT.

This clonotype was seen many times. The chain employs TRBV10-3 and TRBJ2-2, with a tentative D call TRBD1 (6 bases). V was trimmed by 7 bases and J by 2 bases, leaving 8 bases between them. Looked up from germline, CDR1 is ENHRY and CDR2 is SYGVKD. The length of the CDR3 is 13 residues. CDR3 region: CAIKTGNTGELFF. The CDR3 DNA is TGTGCCATCAAGACAGGCAACACCGGGGAGCTGTTTTTT.

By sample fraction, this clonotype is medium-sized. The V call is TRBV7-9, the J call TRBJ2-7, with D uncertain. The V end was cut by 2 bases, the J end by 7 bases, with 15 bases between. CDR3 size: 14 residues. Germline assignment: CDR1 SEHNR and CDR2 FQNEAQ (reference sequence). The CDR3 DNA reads TGTGCCAGCAGCTTATACCCCTTAACGGTAGAGCAGTACTTC. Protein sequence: CASSLYPLTVEQYF.

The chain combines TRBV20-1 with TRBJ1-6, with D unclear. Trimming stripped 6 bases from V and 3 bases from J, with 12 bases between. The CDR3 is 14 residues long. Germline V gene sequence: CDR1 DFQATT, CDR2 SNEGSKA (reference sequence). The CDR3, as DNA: TGCAGTGCCAAGACACGGGACTATAATTCACCCCTCCACTTT. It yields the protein CSAKTRDYNSPLHF.

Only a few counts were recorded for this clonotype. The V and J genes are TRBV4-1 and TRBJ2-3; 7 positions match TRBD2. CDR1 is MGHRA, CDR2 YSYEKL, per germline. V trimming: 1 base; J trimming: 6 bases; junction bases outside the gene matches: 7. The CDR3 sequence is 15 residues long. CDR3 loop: CASSQVGLVGDTQYF. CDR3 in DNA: TGCGCCAGCAGCCAAGTAGGACTAGTAGGGGATACGCAGTATTTT.

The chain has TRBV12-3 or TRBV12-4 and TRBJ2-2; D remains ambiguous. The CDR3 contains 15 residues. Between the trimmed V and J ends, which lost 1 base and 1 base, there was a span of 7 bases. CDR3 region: CASSLGQENTGELFF. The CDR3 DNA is TGTGCCAGCAGTTTAGGCCAGGAGAACACCGGGGAGCTGTTTTTT.

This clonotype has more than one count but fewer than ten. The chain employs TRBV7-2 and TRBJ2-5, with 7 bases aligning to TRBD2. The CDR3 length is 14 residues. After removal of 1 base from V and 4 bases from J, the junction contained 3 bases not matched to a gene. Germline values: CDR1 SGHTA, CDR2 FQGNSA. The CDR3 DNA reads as TGTGCCAGCAGCTTAGGAGCGGGAAGAGAGACCCAGTACTTC. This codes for CASSLGAGRETQYF.

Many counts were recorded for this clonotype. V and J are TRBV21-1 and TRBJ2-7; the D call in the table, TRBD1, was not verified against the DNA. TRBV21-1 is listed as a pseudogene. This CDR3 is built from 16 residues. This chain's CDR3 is CASSKSRDRRMYEQYF. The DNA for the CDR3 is TGTGCCAGCAGCAAATCCCGGGACAGGCGGATGTACGAGCAGTACTTC.

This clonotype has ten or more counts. Here the CDR3 DNA reads TGTGCCAGCAGCATCTCCGGGACAGGGGGTTTCTATGGCTACACCTTC. Its protein product is CASSISGTGGFYGYTF. This chain uses TRBV12-3 or TRBV12-4 with TRBJ1-2; 11 bases agree with TRBD1. The CDR3 has 16 residues. V was clipped by 6 bases and J by 4 bases; unmatched bases: 10.

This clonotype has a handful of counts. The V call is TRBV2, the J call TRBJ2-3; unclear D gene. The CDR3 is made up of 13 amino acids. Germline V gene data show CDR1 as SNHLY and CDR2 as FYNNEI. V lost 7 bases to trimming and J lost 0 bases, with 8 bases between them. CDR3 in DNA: TGTGCCAGCATGATGAGTAGCACAGATACGCAGTATTTT. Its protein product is CASMMSSTDTQYF.

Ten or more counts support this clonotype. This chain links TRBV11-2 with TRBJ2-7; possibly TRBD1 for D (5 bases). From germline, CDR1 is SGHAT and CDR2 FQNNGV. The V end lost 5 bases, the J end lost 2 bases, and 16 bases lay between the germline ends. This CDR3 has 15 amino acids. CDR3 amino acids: CASSQYHRSPYEQYF. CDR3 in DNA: TGTGCCAGCAGCCAGTACCACAGGTCCCCCTACGAGCAGTACTTC. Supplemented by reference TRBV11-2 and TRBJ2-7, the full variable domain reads EAGVAQSPRYKIIEKRQSVAFWCNPISGHATLYWYQQILGQGPKLLIQFQNNGVVDDSQLPKDRFSAERLKGVDSTLKIQPAKLEDSAVYLCASSQYHRSPYEQYFGPGTRLTVT.

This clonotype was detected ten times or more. The CDR3 bases are TGTGCCAGCAGTGCATCTTACAATGAGCAGTTCTTC. Amino acids: CASSASYNEQFF. The chain employs TRBV12-3 or TRBV12-4 and TRBJ2-1, with unresolved D. Trimming cost V 5 bases and J 4 bases, with 6 bases left between them. The CDR3 has 12 amino acids.

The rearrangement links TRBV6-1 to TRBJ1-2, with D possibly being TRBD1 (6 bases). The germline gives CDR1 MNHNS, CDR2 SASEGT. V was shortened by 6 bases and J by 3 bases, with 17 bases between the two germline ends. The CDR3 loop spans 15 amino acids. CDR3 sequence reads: CASRSKTGSHYGYTF. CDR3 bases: TGTGCCAGCAGGTCCAAAACAGGGTCCCACTATGGCTACACCTTC.

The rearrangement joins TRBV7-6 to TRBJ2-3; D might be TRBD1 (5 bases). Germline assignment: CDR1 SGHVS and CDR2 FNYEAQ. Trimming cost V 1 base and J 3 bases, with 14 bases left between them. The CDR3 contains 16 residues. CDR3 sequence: CASSLGIQGTTDTQYF. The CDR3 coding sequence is TGTGCCAGCAGCTTAGGAATCCAGGGAACAACAGATACGCAGTATTTT.

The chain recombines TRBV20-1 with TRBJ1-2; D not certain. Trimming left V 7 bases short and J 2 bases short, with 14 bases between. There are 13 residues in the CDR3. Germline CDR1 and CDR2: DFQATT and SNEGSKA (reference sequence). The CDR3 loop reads CSVVTQPNYGYTF. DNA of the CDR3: TGCAGTGTTGTGACCCAACCCAACTATGGCTACACCTTC.

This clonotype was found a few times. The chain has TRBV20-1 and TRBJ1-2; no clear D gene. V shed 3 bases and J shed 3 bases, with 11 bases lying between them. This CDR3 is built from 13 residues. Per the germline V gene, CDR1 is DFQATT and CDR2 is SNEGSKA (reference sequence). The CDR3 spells CSARPPGYYGYTF. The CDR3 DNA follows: TGCAGTGCTAGGCCCCCAGGATACTATGGCTACACCTTC.